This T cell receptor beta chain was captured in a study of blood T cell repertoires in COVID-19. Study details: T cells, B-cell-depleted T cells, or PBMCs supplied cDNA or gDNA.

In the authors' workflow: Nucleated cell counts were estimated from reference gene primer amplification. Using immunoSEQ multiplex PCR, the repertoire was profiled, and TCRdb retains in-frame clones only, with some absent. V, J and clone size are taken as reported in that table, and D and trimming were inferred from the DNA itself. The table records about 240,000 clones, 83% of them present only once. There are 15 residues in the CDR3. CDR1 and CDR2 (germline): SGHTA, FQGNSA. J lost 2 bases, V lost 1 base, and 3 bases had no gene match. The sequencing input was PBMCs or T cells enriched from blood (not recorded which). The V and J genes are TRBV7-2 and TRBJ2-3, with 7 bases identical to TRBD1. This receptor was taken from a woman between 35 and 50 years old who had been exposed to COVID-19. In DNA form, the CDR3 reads TGTGCCAGCAGCTTAGAGGGGGCGACCACAGATACGCAGTATTTT. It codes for CASSLEGATTDTQYF.